The 18 T cell receptor beta chains listed next were all sequenced from one sample in a study of blood T cell repertoires in COVID-19. Some clones are missing from TCRdb's copy, which holds only in-frame ones; the method was immunoSEQ multiplex PCR. This sample has approximately 120,000 clones, with approximately 81% found just once. The specimen sequenced was peripheral blood. The receptors here all came from a man aged 40-50 years with active or convalescent COVID-19.

This rearrangement joins TRBV28 to TRBJ1-1; 7 nucleotides line up with TRBD1. V was clipped by 6 bases and J by 6 bases; unmatched bases: 13. In germline, CDR1 is MDHEN, CDR2 SYDVKM. The CDR3 length is 15 residues. The CDR3 DNA is TGTGCCAGCAGGGTAGAGGGACAGTTAAGAGCTGAAGCTTTCTTT. Translation gives CASRVEGQLRAEAFF.

The gene calls are TRBV27 and TRBJ1-1, with no clear D. This CDR3 has 13 amino acids. Germline V gives CDR1 MNHEY, CDR2 SMNVEV (reference sequence). Trimming took 3 bases from V and 4 from J, leaving 9 bases between them. CDR3 region: CASSFQQFTEAFF. The CDR3 nucleotides read TGTGCCAGCAGTTTCCAACAATTCACTGAAGCTTTCTTT.

The rearrangement joins TRBV28 to TRBJ2-1; D might be TRBD1 (6 bases). Germline lookup yields CDR1 MDHEN and CDR2 SYDVKM. There are 15 residues in the CDR3. The V end lost 4 bases, the J end lost 7 bases, and 17 bases lay between the germline ends. The CDR3 nucleotides read TGTGCCAGCAGTTCCTCCTCTCGTAGGGGGAATGAGCAGTTCTTC. It specifies CASSSSSRRGNEQFF. Looking up the rest from reference TRBV28 and TRBJ2-1 gives the full variable domain: DVKVTQSSRYLVKRTGEKVFLECVQDMDHENMFWYRQDPGLGLRLIYFSYDVKMKEKGDIPEGYSVSREKKERFSLILESASTNQTSMYLCASSSSSRRGNEQFFGPGTRLTVL.

This chain joins TRBV2 and TRBJ2-7, with D possibly matching TRBD2 (5 bases). The CDR3 runs to 12 residues. Trimming took 1 base from V and 4 from J, leaving 5 bases between them. CDR1 SNHLY and CDR2 FYNNEI come from the germline V gene. The CDR3 coding sequence is TGTGCCAGCAGTGAAGGGGAGTACGAGCAGTACTTC. Translated, it gives CASSEGEYEQYF.

V gene TRBV11-3 combines with J gene TRBJ2-7, with D maybe TRBD1 (5 bases). CDR1 is SGHNT, CDR2 YENEEA, per germline. The CDR3 extends over 13 amino acids. Trimming left V 5 bases short and J 3 bases short, with 11 bases between. CDR3 loop: CASSPPDNYEQYF. CDR3 coding DNA: TGTGCCAGCAGCCCCCCGGACAACTACGAGCAGTACTTC.

This chain joins TRBV4-1 and TRBJ2-5, with 9 bases matching TRBD1. After removal of 0 bases from V and 5 bases from J, the junction contained 7 bases not matched to a gene. Germline V gives CDR1 MGHRA, CDR2 YSYEKL. This CDR3 comprises 16 residues. CDR3 sequence (DNA): TGCGCCAGCAGCCAAGAACTGAGGGACAGGGACGAGACCCAGTACTTC. Its protein product is CASSQELRDRDETQYF.

V is TRBV11-2 and J is TRBJ1-2; D remains ambiguous. CDR1 and CDR2 from the germline V gene are SGHAT and FQNNGV. The CDR3 length is 15 residues. The V end lost 6 bases, the J end lost 1 base, and 15 bases lay between the germline ends. In DNA, the CDR3 is TGTGCCAGCAGACCCGCCCGCAACAGTAACTATGGCTACACCTTC. It specifies CASRPARNSNYGYTF.

This chain links TRBV5-1 with TRBJ1-5; 7 positions agree with TRBD1. Germline V lookup: CDR1 SGHRS, CDR2 YFSETQ. The CDR3 is 16 residues long. V dropped 2 bases and J dropped 1; count of bases not matched to a gene: 6. The CDR3: CASSFGLQGSNQPQHF. CDR3 bases: TGCGCCAGCAGCTTCGGCCTACAGGGGAGCAATCAGCCCCAGCATTTT. Drawing the rest from reference TRBV5-1 and TRBJ1-5, the complete variable domain is KAGVTQTPRYLIKTRGQQVTLSCSPISGHRSVSWYQQTPGQGLQFLFEYFSETQRNKGNFPGRFSGRQFSNSRSEMNVSTLELGDSALYLCASSFGLQGSNQPQHFGDGTRLSIL.

This chain joins TRBV6-2 or TRBV6-3 and TRBJ2-3, with D possibly matching TRBD1 (5 bases). Trimming pared 2 bases from V and 2 bases from J, leaving 8 bases between. CDR3 length: 14 residues. Germline CDR1 and CDR2: MNHEY and SVGEGT. The chain's CDR3 is CASSYADTTDTQYF. DNA for the CDR3: TGTGCCAGCAGTTACGCGGACACCACAGATACGCAGTATTTT.

The V and J genes are TRBV14 and TRBJ1-6, with D maybe TRBD1 (6 bases). V gave up 5 bases and J gave up 6 bases, with 11 bases separating them. There are 14 residues in the CDR3. The V gene's germline CDR1 is SGHDN and CDR2 FVKESK. CDR3 coding DNA: TGTGCCAGCAGCTTACGGACAGCTAATTCACCCCTCCACTTT. This sequence encodes CASSLRTANSPLHF.

The chain combines TRBV6-5 with TRBJ2-1; 7 bases are a match to TRBD1. The CDR3 is 15 amino acids. Germline loops: CDR1 MNHEY, CDR2 SVGAGI. V shed 5 bases, J shed 6 bases, and the junction held 10 bases outside the gene matches. In DNA, the CDR3 is TGTGCCAGCAGTCCAGCTCCCTCAGGGGGCAATGAGCAGTTCTTC. Protein sequence: CASSPAPSGGNEQFF.

The chain is built from TRBV4-1 and TRBJ2-5; D is possibly TRBD2 (6 bases). This CDR3 has 13 amino acids. V gave up 4 bases and J gave up 1 base, with 7 bases separating them. Germline CDR1 MGHRA, CDR2 YSYEKL. The chain's CDR3 is CASSRGVQETQYF. Here the CDR3 DNA reads TGCGCCAGCAGCCGCGGGGTCCAAGAGACCCAGTACTTC.

This clone was observed a handful of times. The J gene is TRBJ2-7, the V gene TRBV19; D is unclear. Trimming stripped 5 bases from V and 3 bases from J, with 11 bases between. Germline V gene data show CDR1 as LNHDA and CDR2 as SQIVND (reference sequence). There are 13 residues in the CDR3. CDR3 residues: CASSFSPVYEQYF. Written as DNA, the CDR3 is TGTGCCAGTAGTTTTTCTCCAGTCTACGAGCAGTACTTC.

The chain links TRBV4-1 to TRBJ2-2, with 9 bases matching TRBD2. This CDR3 spans 16 amino acids. CDR1 and CDR2 (germline): MGHRA, YSYEKL. The junction had 6 bases not matched to a gene; V was cut back by 4 bases and J by 3 bases. CDR3 DNA sequence: TGCGCCAGCAGCCTTAGCGGGAGTCAGGACACCGGGGAGCTGTTTTTT. Encoded protein: CASSLSGSQDTGELFF.

As DNA, the CDR3 is TGCGCCAGCAGCTTATCGGGACAAACGTCTGCTAACTATGGCTACACCTTC. Protein product: CASSLSGQTSANYGYTF. J is TRBJ1-2 and V is TRBV5-1; tentatively, D is TRBD1 (6 bases). This CDR3 is 17 amino acids long. The V gene lost 2 bases and the J gene lost 0 bases, with 17 bases spanning the gap. CDR1 and CDR2 from the germline V gene are SGHRS and YFSETQ.

The chain employs TRBV24-1 and TRBJ1-1, with 9 positions matching TRBD1. The CDR3 totals 15 residues. CDR1 is KGHDR, CDR2 SFDVKD, per germline. J gave up 1 base and V 4 bases, and 3 bases lay outside the gene matches. The CDR3 loop is CATSEGGQGNTEAFF. The DNA for the CDR3 is TGTGCCACCAGTGAAGGGGGACAGGGGAACACTGAAGCTTTCTTT.

This chain links TRBV6-5 with TRBJ1-6; no reliable D call. This CDR3 has 13 residues. CDR1 and CDR2 from the germline V gene are MNHEY and SVGAGI. The germline V and J ends were trimmed by 7 bases and 4 bases, with 8 bases remaining between them. CDR3 DNA sequence: TGTGCCAGCACGAGGGAGTATAATTCACCCCTCCACTTT. Its translation: CASTREYNSPLHF.

The V gene is TRBV30, the J gene TRBJ2-2; D not certain. Germline V gene lookup returns CDR1 GTSNPN and CDR2 SVGIG (reference sequence). This CDR3 is 15 amino acids long. V was shortened by 0 bases and J by 5 bases, with 13 bases between the two germline ends. CDR3 sequence reads: CAWSVPFTRTGELFF. The CDR3 DNA reads TGTGCCTGGAGTGTTCCCTTCACTCGGACCGGGGAGCTGTTTTTT.